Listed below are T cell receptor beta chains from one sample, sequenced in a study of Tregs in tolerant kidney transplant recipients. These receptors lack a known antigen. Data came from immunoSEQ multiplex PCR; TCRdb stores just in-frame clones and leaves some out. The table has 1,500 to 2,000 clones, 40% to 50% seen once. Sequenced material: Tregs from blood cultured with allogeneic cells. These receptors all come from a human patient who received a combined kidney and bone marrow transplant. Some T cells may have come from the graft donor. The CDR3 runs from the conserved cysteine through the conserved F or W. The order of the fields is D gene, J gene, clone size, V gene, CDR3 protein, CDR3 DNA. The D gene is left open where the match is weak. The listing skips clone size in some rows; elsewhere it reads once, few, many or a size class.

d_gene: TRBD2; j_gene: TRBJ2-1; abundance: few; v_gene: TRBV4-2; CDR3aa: CASSLAGYYNEQFF; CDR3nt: TGTGCCAGCAGCTTAGCGGGTTATTACAATGAGCAGTTCTTC
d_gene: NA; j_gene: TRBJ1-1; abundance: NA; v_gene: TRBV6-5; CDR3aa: CASGRGTEAFF; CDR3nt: TGTGCCAGCGGAAGGGGCACTGAAGCTTTCTTT
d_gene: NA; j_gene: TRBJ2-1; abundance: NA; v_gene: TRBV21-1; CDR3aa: CASRIHLVHHSDNEQFF; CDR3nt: TGTGCCAGCAGGATACACTTAGTACACCATTCCGACAATGAGCAGTTCTTC
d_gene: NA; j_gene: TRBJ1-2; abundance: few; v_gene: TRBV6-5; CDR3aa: CASSFPPVQSDGYTF; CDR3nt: TGTGCCAGCAGTTTCCCCCCCGTGCAGTCGGATGGCTACACCTTC
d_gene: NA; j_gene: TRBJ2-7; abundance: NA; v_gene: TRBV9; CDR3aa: CASSFLLHSYEQYF; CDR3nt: TGTGCCAGCAGTTTTCTATTGCACTCCTACGAGCAGTACTTC
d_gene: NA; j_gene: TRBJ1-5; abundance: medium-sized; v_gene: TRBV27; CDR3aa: CASSLGGGGNQPQHF; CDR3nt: TGTGCCAGCAGTTTAGGGGGGGGCGGCAATCAGCCCCAGCATTTT
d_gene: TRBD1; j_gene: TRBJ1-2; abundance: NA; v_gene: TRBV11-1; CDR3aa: CASRDFSGQGVDYTF; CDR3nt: TGTGCCAGCAGAGACTTTTCGGGACAGGGAGTCGACTACACCTTC
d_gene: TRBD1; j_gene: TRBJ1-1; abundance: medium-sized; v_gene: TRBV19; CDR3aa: CASKDRGYTEAFF; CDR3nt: TGTGCCAGTAAGGACAGGGGGTACACTGAAGCTTTCTTT
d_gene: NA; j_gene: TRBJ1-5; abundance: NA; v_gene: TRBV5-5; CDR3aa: CASSQDIPVGGRDQPQHF; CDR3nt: TGCGCCAGCAGCCAAGATATCCCGGTGGGGGGGCGGGATCAGCCCCAGCATTTT
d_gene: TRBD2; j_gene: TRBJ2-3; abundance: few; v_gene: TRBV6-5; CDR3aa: CASAVSGRVADTQYF; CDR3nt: TGTGCCAGCGCGGTTAGCGGGAGGGTGGCAGATACGCAGTATTTT
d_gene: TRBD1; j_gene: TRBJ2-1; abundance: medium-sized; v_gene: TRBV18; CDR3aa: CASSQQGFLSSYNEQFF; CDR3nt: TGTGCCAGCTCACAACAGGGGTTCCTGAGCTCCTACAATGAGCAGTTCTTC
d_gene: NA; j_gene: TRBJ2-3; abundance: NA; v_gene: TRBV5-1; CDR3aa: CASSLIGTSSTDTQYF; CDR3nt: TGCGCCAGCAGCCTAATTGGGACATCTAGCACAGATACGCAGTATTTT
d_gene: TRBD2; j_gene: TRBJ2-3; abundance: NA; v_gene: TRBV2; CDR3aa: CASTPWETSGRARASTDTQYF; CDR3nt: TGTGCCAGCACCCCTTGGGAAACTAGCGGGAGGGCCCGGGCGAGCACAGATACGCAGTATTTT
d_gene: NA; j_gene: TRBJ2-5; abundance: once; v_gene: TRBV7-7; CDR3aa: CASSSYAGTAGETQYF; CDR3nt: TGTGCCAGCAGCTCTTATGCCGGGACAGCGGGAGAGACCCAGTACTTC
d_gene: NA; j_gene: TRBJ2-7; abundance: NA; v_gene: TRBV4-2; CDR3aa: CASSWGPPRYEQYF; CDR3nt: TGTGCCAGCAGCTGGGGCCCACCCCGCTACGAGCAGTACTTC
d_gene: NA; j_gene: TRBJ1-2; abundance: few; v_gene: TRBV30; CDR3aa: CAWRLVATASYGYTF; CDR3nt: TGTGCCTGGAGATTGGTTGCCACGGCCTCGTATGGCTACACCTTC
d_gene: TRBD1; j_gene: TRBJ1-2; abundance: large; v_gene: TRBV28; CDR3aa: CASRWTGVYTF; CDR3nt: TGTGCCAGCCGATGGACAGGCGTCTACACCTTC
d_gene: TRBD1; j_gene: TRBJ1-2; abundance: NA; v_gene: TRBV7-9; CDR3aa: CASSSDTGALDYGYTF; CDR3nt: TGTGCCAGCAGCTCAGACACAGGGGCGCTCGACTATGGCTACACCTTC
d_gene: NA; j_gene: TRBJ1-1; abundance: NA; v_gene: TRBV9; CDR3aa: CASSVKTNTEAFF; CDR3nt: TGTGCCAGCAGCGTGAAGACGAACACTGAAGCTTTCTTT
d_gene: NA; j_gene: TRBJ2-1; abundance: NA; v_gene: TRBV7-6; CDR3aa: CAGSLVGGTSYNGQFF; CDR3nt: TGTGCCGGCAGCTTAGTTGGAGGGACCTCCTACAATGGGCAGTTCTTC
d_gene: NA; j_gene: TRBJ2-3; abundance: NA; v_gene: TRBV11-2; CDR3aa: CASSRELVQGTDTQYF; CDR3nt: TGTGCCAGCAGCCGGGAGTTGGTTCAGGGCACAGATACGCAGTATTTT
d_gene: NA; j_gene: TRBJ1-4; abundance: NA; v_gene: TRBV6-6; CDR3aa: CASSYNAGRGEKLFF; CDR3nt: TGTGCCAGCAGTTATAACGCCGGCCGAGGGGAAAAACTGTTTTTT
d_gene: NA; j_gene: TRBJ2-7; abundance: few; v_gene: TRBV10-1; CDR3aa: CASSEYPGAYEQYF; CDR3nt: TGCGCCAGCAGTGAGTACCCAGGGGCCTACGAGCAGTACTTC
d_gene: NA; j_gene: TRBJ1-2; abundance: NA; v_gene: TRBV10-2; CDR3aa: CASSVRVNYGYTF; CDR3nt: TGCGCCAGCTCGGTCAGGGTCAACTATGGCTACACCTTC
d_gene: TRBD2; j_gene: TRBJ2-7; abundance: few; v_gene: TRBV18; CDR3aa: CASSPGLGGTYEQYF; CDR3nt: TGTGCCAGCTCACCGGGCCTCGGGGGGACCTACGAGCAGTACTTC
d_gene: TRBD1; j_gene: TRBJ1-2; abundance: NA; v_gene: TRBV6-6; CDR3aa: CASSDRGISGYTF; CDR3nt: TGTGCCAGCAGCGACAGGGGGATCTCTGGCTACACCTTC
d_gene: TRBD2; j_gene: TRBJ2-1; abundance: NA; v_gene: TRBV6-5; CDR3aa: CASSFLAGVPGEQFF; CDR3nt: TGTGCCAGCAGTTTTCTAGCGGGAGTCCCCGGTGAGCAGTTCTTC
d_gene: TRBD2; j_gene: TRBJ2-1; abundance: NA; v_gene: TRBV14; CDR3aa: CASSQGLRRGGREQFF; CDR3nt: TGTGCCAGCAGCCAAGGGCTTAGGCGGGGGGGCCGGGAGCAGTTCTTC
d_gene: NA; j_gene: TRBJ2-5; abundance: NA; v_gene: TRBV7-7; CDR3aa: CASSLRWHTQETQYF; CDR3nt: TGTGCCAGCAGCTTAAGGTGGCACACCCAAGAGACCCAGTACTTC
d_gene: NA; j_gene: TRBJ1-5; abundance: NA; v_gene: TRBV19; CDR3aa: CASRTARPNQPQHF; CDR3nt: TGTGCCAGTAGGACAGCACGGCCTAATCAGCCCCAGCATTTT
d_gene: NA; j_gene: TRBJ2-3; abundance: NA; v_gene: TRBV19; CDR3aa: CARAAHRTDTQYF; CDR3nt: TGTGCCCGGGCGGCGCACCGCACAGATACGCAGTATTTT
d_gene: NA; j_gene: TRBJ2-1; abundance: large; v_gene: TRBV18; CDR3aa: CASSPPAGSPSYNEQFF; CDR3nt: TGTGCCAGCTCACCACCTGCGGGGTCTCCCTCCTACAATGAGCAGTTCTTC
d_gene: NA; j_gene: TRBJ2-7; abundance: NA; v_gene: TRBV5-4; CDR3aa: CASSLIGLDEQYF; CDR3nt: TGCGCCAGCAGCTTGATAGGACTGGACGAGCAGTACTTC
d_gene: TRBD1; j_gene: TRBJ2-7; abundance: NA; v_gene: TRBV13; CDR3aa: CASSLGFSWGQGSGEQYF; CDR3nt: TGTGCCAGCAGCTTAGGTTTTTCGTGGGGACAGGGGTCGGGTGAGCAGTACTTC
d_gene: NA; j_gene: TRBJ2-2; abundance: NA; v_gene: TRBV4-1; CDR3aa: CASSPQNTGELFF; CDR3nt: TGCGCCAGCAGCCCACAAAACACCGGGGAGCTGTTTTTT
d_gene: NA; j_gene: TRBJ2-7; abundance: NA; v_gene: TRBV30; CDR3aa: CAWGQGGAYEQYF; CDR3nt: TGTGCCTGGGGGCAGGGGGGGGCCTACGAGCAGTACTTC
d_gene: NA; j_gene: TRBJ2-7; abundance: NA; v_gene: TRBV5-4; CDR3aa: CASTPEGPNSYEQYF; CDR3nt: TGTGCCAGCACCCCTGAGGGACCGAACTCCTACGAGCAGTACTTC
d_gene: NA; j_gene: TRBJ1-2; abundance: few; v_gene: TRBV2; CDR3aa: CASESRPLDGYTF; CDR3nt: TGTGCCAGCGAGAGTAGGCCACTGGATGGCTACACCTTC
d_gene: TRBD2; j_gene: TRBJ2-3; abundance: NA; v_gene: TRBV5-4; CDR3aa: CASSRLANADTQYF; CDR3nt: TGTGCCAGCAGCAGACTAGCGAATGCAGATACGCAGTATTTT
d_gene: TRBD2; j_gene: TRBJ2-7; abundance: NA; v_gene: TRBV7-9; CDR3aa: CASSLVAGGPYEQYF; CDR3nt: TGTGCCAGCAGCTTAGTAGCGGGAGGACCCTACGAGCAGTACTTC
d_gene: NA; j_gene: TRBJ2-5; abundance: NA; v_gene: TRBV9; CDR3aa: CASSVGASQTETQYF; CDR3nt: TGTGCCAGCAGCGTCGGGGCCAGCCAAACGGAGACCCAGTACTTC
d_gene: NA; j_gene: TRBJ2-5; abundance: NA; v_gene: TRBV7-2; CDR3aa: CASSFGATQETQYF; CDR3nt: TGTGCCAGCAGCTTTGGGGCTACCCAAGAGACCCAGTACTTC
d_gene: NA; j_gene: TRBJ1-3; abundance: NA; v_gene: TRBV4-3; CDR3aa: CASSQDPKGIVAGNTIYF; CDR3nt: TGCGCCAGCAGCCAAGATCCAAAGGGGATAGTTGCGGGAAACACCATATATTTT
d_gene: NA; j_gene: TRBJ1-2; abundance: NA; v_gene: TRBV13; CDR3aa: CASSFRYSLDGYTF; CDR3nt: TGTGCCAGCAGCTTCAGGTACTCGCTGGATGGCTACACCTTC
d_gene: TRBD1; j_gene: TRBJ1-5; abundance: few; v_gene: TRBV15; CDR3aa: CATSRGDRVGDQPQHF; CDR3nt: TGTGCCACCAGCAGAGGGGACAGGGTAGGCGATCAGCCCCAGCATTTT
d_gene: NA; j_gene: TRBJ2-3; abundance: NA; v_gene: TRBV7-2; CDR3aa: CASSFGALPSDTQYF; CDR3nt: TGTGCCAGCAGCTTTGGGGCTCTACCCTCAGATACGCAGTATTTT
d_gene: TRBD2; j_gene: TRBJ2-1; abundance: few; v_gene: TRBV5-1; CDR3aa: CASSVGGGAGISGHEQFF; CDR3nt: TGCGCCAGCAGCGTGGGCGGGGGGGCAGGTATTTCCGGACATGAGCAGTTCTTC
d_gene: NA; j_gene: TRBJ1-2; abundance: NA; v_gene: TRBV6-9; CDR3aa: CASSLGRAANYGYTF; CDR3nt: TGTGCCAGCAGTTTAGGCAGGGCCGCTAACTATGGCTACACCTTC
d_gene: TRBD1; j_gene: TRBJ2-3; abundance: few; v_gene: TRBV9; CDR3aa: CASSVGDRLLDTQYF; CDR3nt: TGTGCCAGCAGCGTGGGGGACAGGCTACTAGATACGCAGTATTTT
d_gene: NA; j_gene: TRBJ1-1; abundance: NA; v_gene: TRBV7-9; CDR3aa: CASSSRWVNTEAFF; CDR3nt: TGTGCCAGCAGCTCCCGGTGGGTGAACACTGAAGCTTTCTTT
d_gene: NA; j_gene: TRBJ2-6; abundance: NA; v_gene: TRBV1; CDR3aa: CTSSICRLCTSRANVLTF; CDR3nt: TGCACCAGCAGTATTTGTCGTTTGTGCACAAGTCGGGCCAACGTCCTGACTTTC
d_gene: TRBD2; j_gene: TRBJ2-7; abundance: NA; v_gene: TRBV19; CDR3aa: CASSYGLAGGPGRYEQYF; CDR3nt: TGTGCCAGCAGTTACGGGCTAGCGGGGGGCCCGGGACGCTACGAGCAGTACTTC
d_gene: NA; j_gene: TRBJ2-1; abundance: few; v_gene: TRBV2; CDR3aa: CASNLTPEQFF; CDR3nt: TGTGCCAGCAACCTGACTCCTGAGCAGTTCTTC
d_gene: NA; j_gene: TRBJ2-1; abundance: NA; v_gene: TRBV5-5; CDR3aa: CASSFAEGYEQFF; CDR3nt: TGTGCCAGCAGCTTCGCTGAGGGTTATGAGCAGTTCTTC